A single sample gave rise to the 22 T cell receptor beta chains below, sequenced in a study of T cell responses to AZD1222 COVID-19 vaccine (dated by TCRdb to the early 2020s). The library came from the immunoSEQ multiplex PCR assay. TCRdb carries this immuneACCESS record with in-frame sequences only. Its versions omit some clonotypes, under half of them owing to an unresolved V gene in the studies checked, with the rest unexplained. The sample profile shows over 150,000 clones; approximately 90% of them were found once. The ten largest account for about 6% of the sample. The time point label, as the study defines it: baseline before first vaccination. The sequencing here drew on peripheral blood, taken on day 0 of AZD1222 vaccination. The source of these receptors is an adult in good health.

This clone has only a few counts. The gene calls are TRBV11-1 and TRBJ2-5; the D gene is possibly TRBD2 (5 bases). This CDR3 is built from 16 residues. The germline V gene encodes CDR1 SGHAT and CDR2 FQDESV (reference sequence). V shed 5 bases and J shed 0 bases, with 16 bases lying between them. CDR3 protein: CASSLRVAKDQETQYF. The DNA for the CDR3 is TGTGCCAGCAGCCTCCGGGTAGCGAAGGACCAAGAGACCCAGTACTTC.

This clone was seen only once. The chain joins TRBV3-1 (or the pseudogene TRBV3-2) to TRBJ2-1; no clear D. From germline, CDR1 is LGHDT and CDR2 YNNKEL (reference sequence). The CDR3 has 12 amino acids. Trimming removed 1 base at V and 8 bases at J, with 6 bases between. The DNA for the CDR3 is TGTGCCAGCAGCCAAGGGGTCTATGAGCAGTTCTTC. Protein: CASSQGVYEQFF.

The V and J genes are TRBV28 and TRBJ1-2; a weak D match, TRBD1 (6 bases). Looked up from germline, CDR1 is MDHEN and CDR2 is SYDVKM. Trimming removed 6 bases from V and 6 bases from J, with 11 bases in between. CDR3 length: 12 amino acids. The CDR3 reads CASRQNRDGYTF. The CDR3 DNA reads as TGTGCCAGCAGGCAGAACAGGGATGGCTACACCTTC.

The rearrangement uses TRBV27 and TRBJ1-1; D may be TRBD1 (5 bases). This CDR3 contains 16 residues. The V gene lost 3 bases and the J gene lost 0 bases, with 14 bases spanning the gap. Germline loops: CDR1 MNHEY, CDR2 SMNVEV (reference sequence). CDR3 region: CASSFLGTSLNTEAFF. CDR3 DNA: TGTGCCAGCAGTTTTCTCGGGACTTCCTTGAACACTGAAGCTTTCTTT.

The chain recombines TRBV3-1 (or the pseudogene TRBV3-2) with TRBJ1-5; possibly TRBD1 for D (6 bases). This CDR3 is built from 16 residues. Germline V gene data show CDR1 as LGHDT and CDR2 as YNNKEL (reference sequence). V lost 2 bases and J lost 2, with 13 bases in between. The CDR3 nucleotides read TGTGCCAGCAGCCAAAGGGGGGGGTTTGGCAATCAGCCCCAGCATTTT. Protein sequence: CASSQRGGFGNQPQHF.

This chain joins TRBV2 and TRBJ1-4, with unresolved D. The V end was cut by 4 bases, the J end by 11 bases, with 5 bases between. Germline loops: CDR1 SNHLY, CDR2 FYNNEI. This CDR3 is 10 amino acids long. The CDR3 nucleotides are TGTGCCAGCAGTGGGGGTAAACTGTTTTTT. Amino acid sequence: CASSGGKLFF.

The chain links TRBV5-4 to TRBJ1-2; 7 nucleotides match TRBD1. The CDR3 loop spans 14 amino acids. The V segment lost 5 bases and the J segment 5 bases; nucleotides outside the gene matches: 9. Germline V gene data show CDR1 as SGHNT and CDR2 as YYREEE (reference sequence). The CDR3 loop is CASSLLDRDYGYTF. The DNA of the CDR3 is TGTGCCAGCAGTCTGTTAGACAGGGATTATGGCTACACCTTC.

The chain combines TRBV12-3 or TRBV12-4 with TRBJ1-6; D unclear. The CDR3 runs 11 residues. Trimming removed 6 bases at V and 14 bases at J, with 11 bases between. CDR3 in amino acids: CASSNLGTLHF. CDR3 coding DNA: TGTGCCAGCAGCAACTTGGGGACCCTCCACTTT.

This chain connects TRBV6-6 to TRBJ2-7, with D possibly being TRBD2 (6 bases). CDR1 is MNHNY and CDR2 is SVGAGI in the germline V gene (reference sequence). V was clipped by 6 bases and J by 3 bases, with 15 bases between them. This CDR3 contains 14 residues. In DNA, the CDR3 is TGTGCCAGCAGAACGAGGGTGGAGGGCTACGAGCAGTACTTC. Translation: CASRTRVEGYEQYF.

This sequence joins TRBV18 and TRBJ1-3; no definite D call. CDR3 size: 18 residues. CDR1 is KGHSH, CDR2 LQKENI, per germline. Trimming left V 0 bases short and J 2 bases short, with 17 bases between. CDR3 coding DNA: TGTGCCAGCTCACCACCAGGTTGGGAGGGCAGTACTGGAAACACCATATATTTT. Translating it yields CASSPPGWEGSTGNTIYF.

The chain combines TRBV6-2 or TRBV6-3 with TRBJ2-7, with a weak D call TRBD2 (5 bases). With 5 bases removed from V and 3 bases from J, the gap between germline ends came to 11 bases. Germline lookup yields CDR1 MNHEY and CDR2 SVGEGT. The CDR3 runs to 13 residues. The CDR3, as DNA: TGTGCCAGCAGTCGCCCTAGCAACTACGAGCAGTACTTC. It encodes CASSRPSNYEQYF.

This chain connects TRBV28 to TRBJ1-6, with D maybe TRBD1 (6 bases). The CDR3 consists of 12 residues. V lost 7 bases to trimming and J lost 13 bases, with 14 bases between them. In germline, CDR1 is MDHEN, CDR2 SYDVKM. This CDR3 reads CASTVGGNPLHF. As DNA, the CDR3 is TGTGCCAGCACCGTAGGGGGGAACCCCCTCCACTTT. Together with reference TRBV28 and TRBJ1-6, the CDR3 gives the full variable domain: DVKVTQSSRYLVKRTGEKVFLECVQDMDHENMFWYRQDPGLGLRLIYFSYDVKMKEKGDIPEGYSVSREKKERFSLILESASTNQTSMYLCASTVGGNPLHFGNGTRLTVT.

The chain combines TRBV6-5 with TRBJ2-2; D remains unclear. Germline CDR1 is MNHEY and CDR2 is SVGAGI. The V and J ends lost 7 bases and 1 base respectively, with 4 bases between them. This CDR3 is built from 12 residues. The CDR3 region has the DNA TGTGCCAGCAAGGAGAACACCGGGGAGCTGTTTTTT. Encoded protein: CASKENTGELFF.

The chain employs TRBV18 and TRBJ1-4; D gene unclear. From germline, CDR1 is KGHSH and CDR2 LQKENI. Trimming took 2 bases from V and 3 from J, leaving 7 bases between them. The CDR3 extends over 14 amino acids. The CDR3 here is CASSPSNSNEKLFF. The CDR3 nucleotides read TGTGCCAGCTCACCAAGTAACTCTAATGAAAAACTGTTTTTT.

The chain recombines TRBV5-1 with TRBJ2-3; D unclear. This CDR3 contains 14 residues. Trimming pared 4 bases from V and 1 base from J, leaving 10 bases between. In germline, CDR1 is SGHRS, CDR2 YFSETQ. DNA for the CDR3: TGCGCCAGCAGCAAGGTCCCGGGCACAGATACGCAGTATTTT. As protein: CASSKVPGTDTQYF.

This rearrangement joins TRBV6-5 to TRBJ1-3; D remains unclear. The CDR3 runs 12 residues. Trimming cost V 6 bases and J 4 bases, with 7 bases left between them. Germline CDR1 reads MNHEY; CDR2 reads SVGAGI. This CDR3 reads CASSPRGNTIYF. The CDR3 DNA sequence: TGTGCCAGCAGCCCCAGGGGAAACACCATATATTTT.

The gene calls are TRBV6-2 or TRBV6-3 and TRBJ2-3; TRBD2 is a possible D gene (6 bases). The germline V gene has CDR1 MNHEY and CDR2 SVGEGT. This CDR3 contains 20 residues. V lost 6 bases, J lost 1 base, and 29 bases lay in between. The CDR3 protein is CASSPMERGGRLVGTDTQYF. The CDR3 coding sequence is TGTGCCAGCAGCCCCATGGAGCGTGGGGGACGACTAGTAGGCACAGATACGCAGTATTTT.

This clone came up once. The CDR3 DNA reads TGTGCCAGCTCACCACCTTCCGGCTTCTCTGGAAACACCATATATTTT. Translation gives CASSPPSGFSGNTIYF. V is TRBV18 and J is TRBJ1-3; D unresolved. There are 16 residues in the CDR3. Between the trimmed V and J ends, which lost 0 bases and 0 bases, there was a span of 9 bases. Per germline, CDR1 KGHSH and CDR2 LQKENI. The full variable domain, completed using reference TRBV18 and TRBJ1-3, is NAGVMQNPRHLVRRRGQEARLRCSPMKGHSHVYWYRQLPEEGLKFMVYLQKENIIDESGMPKERFSAEFPKEGPSILRIQQVVRGDSAAYFCASSPPSGFSGNTIYFGEGSWLTVV.

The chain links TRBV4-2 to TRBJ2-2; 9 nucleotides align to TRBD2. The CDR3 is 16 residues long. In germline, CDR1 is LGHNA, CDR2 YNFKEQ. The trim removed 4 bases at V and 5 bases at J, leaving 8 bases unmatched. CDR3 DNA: TGTGCCAGCAGCCCCATGGGCGGGGGGGCAACCGGGGAGCTGTTTTTT. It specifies CASSPMGGGATGELFF.

CDR3 sequence (DNA): TGTGCCAGCACCGCAACTATGGGTGGGGAGCAGTTCTTC. It is translated as CASTATMGGEQFF. V gene TRBV27 combines with J gene TRBJ2-1; D is undetermined. CDR1 and CDR2 from the germline V gene are MNHEY and SMNVEV (reference sequence). V was shortened by 7 bases and J by 10 bases, with 17 bases between the two germline ends. The CDR3 contains 13 residues.

This chain's CDR3 is CASSLRTSVETQYF. The CDR3 coding sequence is TGTGCCAGCAGCCTACGGACTAGTGTAGAGACCCAGTACTTC. The chain links TRBV5-4 to TRBJ2-5, with 7 bases identical to TRBD2. Germline V lookup: CDR1 SGHNT, CDR2 YYREEE (reference sequence). The CDR3 is 14 amino acids. The junction had 7 bases not matched to a gene; V was cut back by 4 bases and J by 4 bases.

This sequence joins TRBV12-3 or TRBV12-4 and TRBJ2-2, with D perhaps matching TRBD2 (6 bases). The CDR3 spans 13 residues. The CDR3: CAWRGGEVGELFF. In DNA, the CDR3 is TGTGCGTGGCGGGGCGGGGAGGTCGGGGAGCTGTTTTTT.